This T cell receptor beta chain was observed in a study of OX40 agonist ivuxolimab in advanced cancers. Study-wide background: Administration of intravenous ivuxolimab to patients occurred every 2 weeks at 0.01 to 10 mg/kg. Partial responses were recorded for three patients, including one with hepatocellular carcinoma and two with cutaneous melanoma. Study results and limitations: At 0.1 to 3.0 mg/kg and by week 6, clonal expansion occurred in CD4+ and CD8+ blood T cells. Among the nonresponders, some also had low normalized T-cell clonal expansion.

CDR1 is SGHNT, CDR2 YENEEA, per germline. The CDR3 is 16 amino acids. The V end was cut by 0 bases, the J end by 9 bases, with 18 bases between. About this clone: Its antigen is not identified.

TCRdb's copy holds only in-frame clones and misses some; the assay was immunoSEQ multiplex PCR. The repertoire holds around 80,000 clones, with about 86% as singletons. The receptor was isolated from an adult with an advanced solid tumor such as melanoma, head and neck, liver or kidney cancer. J is TRBJ2-1 and V is TRBV11-3; the D gene could be TRBD1 or TRBD2 (6 bases each). The specimen comprised CD4+ or CD8+ T cells sorted from blood, sampled in a trial of the OX40 agonist ivuxolimab. This chain's CDR3 is CASSLDGGRSDTEQFF. The CDR3 DNA is TGTGCCAGCAGCTTAGATGGGGGGCGCTCCGATACTGAGCAGTTCTTC. The full variable domain, with the rest looked up from reference TRBV11-3 and TRBJ2-1, is EAGVVQSPRYKIIEKKQPVAFWCNPISGHNTLYWYLQNLGQGPELLIRYENEEAVDDSQLPKDRFSAERLKGVDSTLKIQPAELGDSAVYLCASSLDGGRSDTEQFFGPGTRLTVL.